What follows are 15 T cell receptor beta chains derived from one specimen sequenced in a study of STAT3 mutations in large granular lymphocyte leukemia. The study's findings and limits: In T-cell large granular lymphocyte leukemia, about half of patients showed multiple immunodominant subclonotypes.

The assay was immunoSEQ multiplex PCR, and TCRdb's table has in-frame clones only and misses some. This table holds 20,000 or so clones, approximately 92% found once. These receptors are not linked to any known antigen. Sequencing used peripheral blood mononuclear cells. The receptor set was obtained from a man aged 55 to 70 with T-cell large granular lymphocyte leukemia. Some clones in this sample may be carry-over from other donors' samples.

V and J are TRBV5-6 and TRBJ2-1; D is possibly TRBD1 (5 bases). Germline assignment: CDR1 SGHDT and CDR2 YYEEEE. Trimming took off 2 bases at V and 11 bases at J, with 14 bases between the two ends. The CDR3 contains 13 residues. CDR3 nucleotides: TGTGCCAGCAGCTTTGGGGCAGGCAGACAGCAGTTCTTC. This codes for CASSFGAGRQQFF.

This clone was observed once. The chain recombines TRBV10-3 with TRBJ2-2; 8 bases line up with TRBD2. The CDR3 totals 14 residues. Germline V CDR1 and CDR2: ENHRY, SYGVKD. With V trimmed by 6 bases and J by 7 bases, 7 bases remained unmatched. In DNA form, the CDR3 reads TGTGCCATCAGGGATAGCGGGACCGACGGGGAGCTGTTTTTT. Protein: CAIRDSGTDGELFF.

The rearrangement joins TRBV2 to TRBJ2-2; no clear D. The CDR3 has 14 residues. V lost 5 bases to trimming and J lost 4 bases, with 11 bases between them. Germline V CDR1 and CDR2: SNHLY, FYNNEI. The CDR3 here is CASSLGRTTGELFF. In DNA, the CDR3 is TGTGCCAGCAGTTTAGGACGGACCACCGGGGAGCTGTTTTTT.

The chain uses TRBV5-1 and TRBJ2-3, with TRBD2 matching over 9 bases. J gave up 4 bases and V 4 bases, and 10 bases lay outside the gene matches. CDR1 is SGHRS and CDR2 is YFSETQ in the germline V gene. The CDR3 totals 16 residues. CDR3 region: CASSPLAPSGADTQYF. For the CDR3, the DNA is TGCGCCAGCAGCCCCTTGGCCCCTAGCGGGGCAGATACGCAGTATTTT.

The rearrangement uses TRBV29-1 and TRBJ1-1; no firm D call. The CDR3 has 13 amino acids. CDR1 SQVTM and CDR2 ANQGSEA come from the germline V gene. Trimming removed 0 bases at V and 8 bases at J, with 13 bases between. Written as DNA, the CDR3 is TGCAGCGTTGAAGATAGCCTCCAGCTAGAAGCTTTCTTT. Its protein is CSVEDSLQLEAFF.

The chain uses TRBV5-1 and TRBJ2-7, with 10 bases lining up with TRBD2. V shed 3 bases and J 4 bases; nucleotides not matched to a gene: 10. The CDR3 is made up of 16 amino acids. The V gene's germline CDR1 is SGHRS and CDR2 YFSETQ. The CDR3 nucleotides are TGCGCCAGCAGCTCAGTAGCGGGAGGATCCGCTTACGAGCAGTACTTC. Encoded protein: CASSSVAGGSAYEQYF.

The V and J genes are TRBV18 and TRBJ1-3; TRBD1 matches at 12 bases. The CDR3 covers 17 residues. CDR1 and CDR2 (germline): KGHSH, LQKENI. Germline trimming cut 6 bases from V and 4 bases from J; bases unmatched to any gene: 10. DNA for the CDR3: TGTGCCAGCTCGCCTGCCGGGACAGGGGGCGGCGGAAACACCATATATTTT. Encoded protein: CASSPAGTGGGGNTIYF.

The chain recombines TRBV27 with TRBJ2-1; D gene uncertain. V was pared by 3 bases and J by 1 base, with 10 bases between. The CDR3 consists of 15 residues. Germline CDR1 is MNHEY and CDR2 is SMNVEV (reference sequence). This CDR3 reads CASSFEDPSYNEQFF. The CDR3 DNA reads TGTGCCAGCAGTTTTGAGGATCCTTCCTACAATGAGCAGTTCTTC.

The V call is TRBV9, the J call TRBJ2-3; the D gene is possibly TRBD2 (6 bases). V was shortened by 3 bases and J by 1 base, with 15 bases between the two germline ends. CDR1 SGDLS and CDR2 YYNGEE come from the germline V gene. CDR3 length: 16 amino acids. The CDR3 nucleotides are TGTGCCAGCAGCGCTCTGGGGGGAAGGGGCACAGATACGCAGTATTTT. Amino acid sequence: CASSALGGRGTDTQYF.

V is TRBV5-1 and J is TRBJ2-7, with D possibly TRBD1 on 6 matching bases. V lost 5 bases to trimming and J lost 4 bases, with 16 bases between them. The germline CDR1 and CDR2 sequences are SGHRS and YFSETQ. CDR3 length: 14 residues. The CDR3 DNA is TGCGCCAGCAGACAGGGCCCCAGGTATTACGAGCAGTACTTC. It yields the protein CASRQGPRYYEQYF.

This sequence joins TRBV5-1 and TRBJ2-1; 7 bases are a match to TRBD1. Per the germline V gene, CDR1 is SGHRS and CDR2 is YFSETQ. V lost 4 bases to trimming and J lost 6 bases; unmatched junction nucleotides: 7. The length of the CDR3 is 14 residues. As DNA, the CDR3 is TGCGCCAGCAGCACGAGACAGGGAAGCAATGAGCAGTTCTTC. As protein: CASSTRQGSNEQFF.

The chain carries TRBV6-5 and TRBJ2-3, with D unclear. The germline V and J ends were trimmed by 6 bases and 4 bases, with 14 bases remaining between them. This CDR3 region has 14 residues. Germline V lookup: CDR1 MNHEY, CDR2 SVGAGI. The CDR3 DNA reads TGTGCCAGCAGATATATTGGAGCCGCAGATACGCAGTATTTT. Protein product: CASRYIGAADTQYF.

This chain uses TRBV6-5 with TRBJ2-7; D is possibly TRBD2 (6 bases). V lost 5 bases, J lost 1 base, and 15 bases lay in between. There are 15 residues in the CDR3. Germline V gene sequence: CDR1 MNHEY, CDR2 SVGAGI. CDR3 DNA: TGTGCCAGCAGTCGCGGGGTGGTGAGTTCCTACGAGCAGTACTTC. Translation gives CASSRGVVSSYEQYF.

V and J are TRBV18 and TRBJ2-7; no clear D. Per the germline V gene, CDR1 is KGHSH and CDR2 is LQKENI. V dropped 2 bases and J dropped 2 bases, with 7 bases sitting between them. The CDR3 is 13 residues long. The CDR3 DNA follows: TGTGCCAGCTCACCAACTATACCCTACGAGCAGTACTTC. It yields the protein CASSPTIPYEQYF. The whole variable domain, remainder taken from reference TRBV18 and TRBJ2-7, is NAGVMQNPRHLVRRRGQEARLRCSPMKGHSHVYWYRQLPEEGLKFMVYLQKENIIDESGMPKERFSAEFPKEGPSILRIQQVVRGDSAAYFCASSPTIPYEQYFGPGTRLTVT.

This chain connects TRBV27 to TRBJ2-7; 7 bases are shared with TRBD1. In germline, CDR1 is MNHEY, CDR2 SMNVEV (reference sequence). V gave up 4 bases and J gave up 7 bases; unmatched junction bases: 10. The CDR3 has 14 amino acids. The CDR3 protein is CASSSDRTGLEQYF. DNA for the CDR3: TGTGCCAGCAGTTCTGACCGGACAGGTCTTGAGCAGTACTTC.